Listed below are T cell receptor beta chains from one sample, sequenced in a study of T-cell memory formation after mild COVID-19. Each CDR3 protein is one row after TCRdb ran MiXCR on the 5' RACE reads. In the table there are some 330,000 distinct CDR3 sequences, 21% of which are singletons. Sequencing used PBMCs or a T cell subset sorted from them (not recorded which). Source of these receptors: an adult woman who had mild COVID-19 (a few samples of this study predate the infection). Cell type and time point are not known. Both conserved end residues are part of each CDR3. The D gene is left open where the match is weak. The listing skips clone size in some rows; elsewhere it reads once, few, many or a size class.

v_gene: TRBV5-8; j_gene: TRBJ2-5; d_gene: NA; abundance: NA; CDR3nt: TGTGCCAGCAGCCCGACGCGACAGGCCGGCGGAGAGACCCAGTACTTC; CDR3aa: CASSPTRQAGGETQYF
v_gene: TRBV19; j_gene: TRBJ1-2; d_gene: TRBD1; abundance: NA; CDR3nt: TGTGCCAGTAGTACGACAGGGAGCTATGGCTACACCTTC; CDR3aa: CASSTTGSYGYTF
v_gene: TRBV27; j_gene: TRBJ1-4; d_gene: TRBD1; abundance: NA; CDR3nt: TGTGCCAGCAGAGACGCCGGGACAGGGAATGAAAAACTGTTTTTT; CDR3aa: CASRDAGTGNEKLFF
v_gene: TRBV12-3/TRBV12-4; j_gene: TRBJ2-7; d_gene: TRBD1; abundance: NA; CDR3nt: TGTGCCAGCATCCCCCCTAGGACAGGCCCCTACGAGCAGTACTTC; CDR3aa: CASIPPRTGPYEQYF
v_gene: TRBV4-1; j_gene: TRBJ2-3; d_gene: TRBD2; abundance: NA; CDR3nt: TGCGCCAGCAGCCCCAGCGGGGAAAGCACAGATACGCAGTATTTT; CDR3aa: CASSPSGESTDTQYF
v_gene: TRBV6-2/TRBV6-3; j_gene: TRBJ1-2; d_gene: NA; abundance: NA; CDR3nt: TGTGCCAGCAGCCCCCTTGGAGGCTATGGCTACACCTTC; CDR3aa: CASSPLGGYGYTF
v_gene: TRBV21-1; j_gene: TRBJ2-3; d_gene: NA; abundance: few; CDR3nt: TGTGCCAGCAGCAGGTGCCGGGGGGCAAGGAGCACAGATACGCAGTATTTT; CDR3aa: CASSRCRGARSTDTQYF
v_gene: TRBV9; j_gene: TRBJ2-4; d_gene: NA; abundance: few; CDR3nt: TGTGCCAGCAGCGTAACCCTGGCGGGTGTCATTCAGTACTTC; CDR3aa: CASSVTLAGVIQYF
v_gene: TRBV4-2; j_gene: TRBJ2-3; d_gene: NA; abundance: NA; CDR3nt: TGTGCCAGCAGCGCCCGAACAACAGATACGCAGTATTTT; CDR3aa: CASSARTTDTQYF
v_gene: TRBV24-1; j_gene: TRBJ2-3; d_gene: NA; abundance: NA; CDR3nt: TGTGCCACCAGTGACTCTACAGGGACCGATACGCAGTATTTT; CDR3aa: CATSDSTGTDTQYF
v_gene: TRBV27; j_gene: TRBJ2-1; d_gene: TRBD1; abundance: few; CDR3nt: TGTGCCAGCAGTCCCGCCGGTGGCAGGGGGAGCGGTGAGCAGTTCTTC; CDR3aa: CASSPAGGRGSGEQFF
v_gene: TRBV12-3/TRBV12-4; j_gene: TRBJ2-5; d_gene: TRBD1; abundance: many; CDR3nt: TGTGCCAGCAGTTACGGGACAGGGGGGGAGACCCAGTACTTC; CDR3aa: CASSYGTGGETQYF
v_gene: TRBV5-1; j_gene: TRBJ2-2; d_gene: NA; abundance: NA; CDR3nt: TGCGCCAGCAGCTTGGAACAGCTCCCGAACACCGGGGAGCTGTTTTTT; CDR3aa: CASSLEQLPNTGELFF
v_gene: TRBV18; j_gene: TRBJ1-2; d_gene: TRBD1; abundance: NA; CDR3nt: TGTGCCAGCTCACCACCCGCCCAAGGACAGGACTATGGCTACACCTTC; CDR3aa: CASSPPAQGQDYGYTF
v_gene: TRBV4-1; j_gene: TRBJ2-3; d_gene: NA; abundance: many; CDR3nt: TGCGCCAGCAGCCAATCGGACCTGGTAGGAACAGATACGCAGTATTTT; CDR3aa: CASSQSDLVGTDTQYF
v_gene: TRBV2; j_gene: TRBJ2-3; d_gene: NA; abundance: NA; CDR3nt: TGTGCCAGCAGTTATATGGCAGATACGCAGTATTTT; CDR3aa: CASSYMADTQYF
v_gene: TRBV28; j_gene: TRBJ2-7; d_gene: NA; abundance: few; CDR3nt: TGTGCCAGCAGTTTATCATACTACGAGCAGTACTTC; CDR3aa: CASSLSYYEQYF
v_gene: TRBV29-1; j_gene: TRBJ1-4; d_gene: TRBD1; abundance: many; CDR3nt: TGCAGCGCTTACAGGGGAACTAATGAAAAACTGTTTTTT; CDR3aa: CSAYRGTNEKLFF
v_gene: TRBV7-9; j_gene: TRBJ2-5; d_gene: TRBD2; abundance: few; CDR3nt: TGTGCCAGCAGCTTAGAGACTAGCGGACAGACCCAGTACTTC; CDR3aa: CASSLETSGQTQYF
v_gene: TRBV12-3/TRBV12-4; j_gene: TRBJ1-1; d_gene: NA; abundance: few; CDR3nt: TGTGCCAGCAGTCCCTTTGGGGGGCTGGCTGAAGCTTTCTTT; CDR3aa: CASSPFGGLAEAFF
v_gene: TRBV27; j_gene: TRBJ2-3; d_gene: NA; abundance: NA; CDR3nt: TGTGCCAGCAGTTCCCCCTCGACAGGCACAGATACGCAGTATTTT; CDR3aa: CASSSPSTGTDTQYF
v_gene: TRBV3-1; j_gene: TRBJ1-1; d_gene: TRBD1; abundance: few; CDR3nt: TGTGCCAGCAGCCCGAGGACAGGAACTACTGAAGCTTTCTTT; CDR3aa: CASSPRTGTTEAFF
v_gene: TRBV12-3/TRBV12-4; j_gene: TRBJ2-3; d_gene: NA; abundance: many; CDR3nt: TGTGCCAGCATCCCCAGGAGACGGGCGACTAGCACAGATACGCAGTATTTT; CDR3aa: CASIPRRRATSTDTQYF
v_gene: TRBV10-3; j_gene: TRBJ1-2; d_gene: TRBD1; abundance: NA; CDR3nt: TGTGCCATCAGTGTTGACAGGGGGCCCCCAGGCTATGGCTACACCTTC; CDR3aa: CAISVDRGPPGYGYTF
v_gene: TRBV6-5; j_gene: TRBJ1-6; d_gene: TRBD1; abundance: NA; CDR3nt: TGTGCCAGCAGTTACGGAAACAGGGGAAGGACACCCCTCCACTTT; CDR3aa: CASSYGNRGRTPLHF
v_gene: TRBV12-3/TRBV12-4; j_gene: TRBJ2-4; d_gene: NA; abundance: NA; CDR3nt: TGTGCCAGCAGTTTGGGTGGGGAGGACATTCAGTACTTC; CDR3aa: CASSLGGEDIQYF
v_gene: TRBV30; j_gene: TRBJ1-5; d_gene: TRBD1; abundance: few; CDR3nt: TGTGCCTGGGACAGGGGTGGCAATCAGCCCCAGCATTTT; CDR3aa: CAWDRGGNQPQHF
v_gene: TRBV7-9; j_gene: TRBJ1-1; d_gene: NA; abundance: few; CDR3nt: TGTGCCAGCAGCGCAAGGGGAGCAGGCTCGAACACTGAAGCTTTCTTT; CDR3aa: CASSARGAGSNTEAFF
v_gene: TRBV10-3; j_gene: TRBJ2-1; d_gene: NA; abundance: NA; CDR3nt: TGTGCCATCATGGGTGGCAATGAGCAGTTCTTC; CDR3aa: CAIMGGNEQFF
v_gene: TRBV7-9; j_gene: TRBJ1-1; d_gene: NA; abundance: few; CDR3nt: TGTGCCAGCAGCTTAGCGTTACGAGCTGAAGCTTTCTTT; CDR3aa: CASSLALRAEAFF
v_gene: TRBV2; j_gene: TRBJ1-1; d_gene: TRBD1; abundance: NA; CDR3nt: TGTGCCAGCAGGAGACCGGGACAGAACTTTGAAGCTTTCTTT; CDR3aa: CASRRPGQNFEAFF
v_gene: TRBV7-6; j_gene: TRBJ2-7; d_gene: TRBD2; abundance: NA; CDR3nt: TGTGCCAGCAGCTTACGACGTAGGGGCGCGGGGGGAGTCAACGAGCAGTACTTC; CDR3aa: CASSLRRRGAGGVNEQYF
v_gene: TRBV6-2/TRBV6-3; j_gene: TRBJ2-3; d_gene: TRBD2; abundance: few; CDR3nt: TGTGCCAGCAGTTCCAGACTAGCTAGCACAGATACGCAGTATTTT; CDR3aa: CASSSRLASTDTQYF
v_gene: TRBV7-2; j_gene: TRBJ2-7; d_gene: NA; abundance: NA; CDR3nt: TGTGCCAGCAGCTTAGTAGGAGGGGGGGACGAGCAGTACTTC; CDR3aa: CASSLVGGGDEQYF
v_gene: TRBV12-3/TRBV12-4; j_gene: TRBJ2-5; d_gene: NA; abundance: few; CDR3nt: TGTGCCAGCACCCCAACTAGGGAGACCCAGTACTTC; CDR3aa: CASTPTRETQYF
v_gene: TRBV27; j_gene: TRBJ1-3; d_gene: TRBD1; abundance: NA; CDR3nt: TGTGCCAGCGGTCGGACAGGGTGGTCTGGAAACACCATATATTTT; CDR3aa: CASGRTGWSGNTIYF
v_gene: TRBV5-4; j_gene: TRBJ1-1; d_gene: NA; abundance: many; CDR3nt: TGTGCCAGCAGCTTGGAAGAAGTTATGGCGCCGGGGTTGGTAGGGGCCGCAGTTGAAGCTTTCTTT; CDR3aa: CASSLEEVMAPGLVGAAVEAFF
v_gene: TRBV15; j_gene: TRBJ2-7; d_gene: TRBD1; abundance: few; CDR3nt: TGTGCCACCAGCAGAGGACAGGGGGACATATACGAGCAGTACTTC; CDR3aa: CATSRGQGDIYEQYF
v_gene: TRBV20-1; j_gene: TRBJ1-1; d_gene: NA; abundance: NA; CDR3nt: TGCAGTGCTAGTCACCCAGGGGTCACTGAAGCTTTCTTT; CDR3aa: CSASHPGVTEAFF
v_gene: TRBV7-8; j_gene: TRBJ1-4; d_gene: NA; abundance: NA; CDR3nt: TGTGCCAGCAGCTCCGATCGATCGGGTGAAAAACTGTTTTTT; CDR3aa: CASSSDRSGEKLFF
v_gene: TRBV7-6; j_gene: TRBJ2-3; d_gene: TRBD1; abundance: few; CDR3nt: TGTGCCAGCAGGTATAGGGGGCTGAGCACAGATACGCAGTATTTT; CDR3aa: CASRYRGLSTDTQYF
v_gene: TRBV7-9; j_gene: TRBJ1-1; d_gene: NA; abundance: many; CDR3nt: TGTGCCAGCAGCTTAGGGGGCAGCACTGAAGCTTTCTTT; CDR3aa: CASSLGGSTEAFF
v_gene: TRBV5-1; j_gene: TRBJ1-5; d_gene: TRBD1; abundance: many; CDR3nt: TGCGCCAGCAGCTTGGACGGGACAGGGTCCCAGCCCCAGCATTTT; CDR3aa: CASSLDGTGSQPQHF
v_gene: TRBV3-1; j_gene: TRBJ2-7; d_gene: NA; abundance: few; CDR3nt: TGTGCCAGCAGCCAATATTACGAGCAGTACTTC; CDR3aa: CASSQYYEQYF
v_gene: TRBV18; j_gene: TRBJ2-7; d_gene: NA; abundance: NA; CDR3nt: TGTGCCAGCTCACTGTACGGAGGGACCTACGAGCAGTACTTC; CDR3aa: CASSLYGGTYEQYF
v_gene: TRBV12-3/TRBV12-4; j_gene: TRBJ2-3; d_gene: NA; abundance: few; CDR3nt: TGTGCCAGCAGGAGACAGGTTACCGACACAGATACGCAGTATTTT; CDR3aa: CASRRQVTDTDTQYF
v_gene: TRBV19; j_gene: TRBJ1-1; d_gene: NA; abundance: NA; CDR3nt: TGTGCCAGTAGTATCGGGGAGGGCCGCACTGAAGCTTTCTTT; CDR3aa: CASSIGEGRTEAFF